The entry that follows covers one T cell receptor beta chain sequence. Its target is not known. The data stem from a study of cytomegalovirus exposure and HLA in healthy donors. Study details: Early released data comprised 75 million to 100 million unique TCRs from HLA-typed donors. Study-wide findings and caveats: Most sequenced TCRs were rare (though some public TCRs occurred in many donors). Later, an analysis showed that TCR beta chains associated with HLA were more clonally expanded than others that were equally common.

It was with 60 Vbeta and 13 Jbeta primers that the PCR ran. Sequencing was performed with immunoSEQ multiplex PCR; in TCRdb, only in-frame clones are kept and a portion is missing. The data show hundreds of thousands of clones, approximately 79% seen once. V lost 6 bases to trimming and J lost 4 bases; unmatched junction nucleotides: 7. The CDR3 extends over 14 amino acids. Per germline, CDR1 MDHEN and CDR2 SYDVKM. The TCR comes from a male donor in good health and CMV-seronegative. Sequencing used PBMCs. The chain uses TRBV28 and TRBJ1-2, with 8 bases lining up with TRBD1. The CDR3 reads CASSTGQVIYGYTF. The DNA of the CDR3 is TGTGCCAGCAGCACGGGACAGGTTATCTATGGCTACACCTTC.